This T cell receptor beta chain was sequenced in a study of blood T cell repertoires in COVID-19. Study background: The cDNA or gDNA used as material had been derived from T cells, B-cell-depleted T cells, or PBMCs.

Study processing details: By means of reference gene primer amplification, nucleated cell counts were estimated. The assay was immunoSEQ multiplex PCR, and TCRdb's table has in-frame clones only and misses some. The DNA was the basis for D and trimming; V, J and clone size are from that table. The data contain approximately 78,000 clones, over 65% of them singletons. This clone came up a few times. Per germline, CDR1 ENHRY and CDR2 SYGVKD. The CDR3 contains 15 residues. J was trimmed by 5 bases and V by 6 bases; bases with no gene match: 8. The sequencing sample was made of peripheral blood. The receptor was isolated from a woman of 80 years or more with acute or convalescent COVID-19. The chain is built from TRBV10-3 and TRBJ2-2; TRBD1 matches at 8 bases. The CDR3 spells CAIRSDRDYTGELFF. The CDR3 DNA reads as TGTGCCATCAGATCGGACAGGGATTATACCGGGGAGCTGTTTTTT.